One TCR beta chain is described in this entry. This receptor's antigen is unknown. Base quality data are lacking; no much larger clone is found one base away. This entry comes from a study of cytomegalovirus exposure and HLA in healthy donors (dated by TCRdb to about 2017). Some background on the complete study: An earlier analysis of some 500 of the donors reported approximately 290 Gb of sequence data and 100 million to 140 million unique TCR beta sequences from some 180 million T cells. The study combined high-throughput TCR immunosequencing, statistical association of individual TCRs with disease status, and machine learning to predict cytomegalovirus infection status. A later genetic analysis used genome-wide SNP genotypes for about 60% of the roughly 700 donors, treating that subset as a discovery cohort. A later analysis re-analyzed previously published TCR beta repertoires from 550 to 700 donors and added high-resolution HLA genotyping to study TCR occurrence patterns. Roughly 5 DR-DQ haplotypes were handled as single units for association and clustering, since linkage in the cohort was strong. Among the roughly 380 genotyped donors, 75% to 90% belonged to the genetic ancestry cluster associated with self-reported Caucasian donors. Both class I and class II loci were covered by HLA typing, at four-digit resolution. The study aimed to test whether signatures of past pathogen exposure could be identified by cataloging public T cell receptors. Every repertoire in the discovery cohort had been generated on one and the same sequencing platform. The number of donors typed differed by locus, with roughly 620-630 for A, B, C, DRB1 and DQB1, over 500 for DQA1, over 600 for DPA1, and 450 to 480 for DPB1. Roughly 300 gigabases of sequencing data and approximately 84 million unique TCR sequences were included in an early release covering roughly 600 HLA-typed donors. Rather than drawing on any new phenotypic data, the later analysis identified candidate immune exposures from TCR beta sequences and the way those sequences occurred across donors. Besides the first cohort of more than 650 subjects, a separate validation cohort made up of over 100 different subjects was used. Among around 400 genotyped donors of the cohort, an average of approximately 200,000 unique TCR beta nucleotide sequences was sequenced per donor, of which about 20% were non-productive. Donor age, sex, ethnicity and CMV serostatus were compiled alongside the repertoire data. An earlier analysis of around 580 of the donors used high-throughput TCR beta sequencing to judge whether each TCR beta V gene segment behaved as functional or pseudogenic. The T cell repertoires of 666 subjects were profiled by immunosequencing and related to cytomegalovirus serostatus. Points the paper makes about the study in general: Across donors, most TCR sequences were observed very rarely, whereas some public TCRs were present in many individuals. The 87-base-pair reads could not distinguish some IMGT-functional V segments, including TRBV6-2 and TRBV6-3, so those segments were excluded. The sequencing pipeline was judged likely to have produced a cluster of highly shared sequence variants as a technical artifact. In this cohort, only TCR beta chains were sequenced, and detectable features were limited by the absence of alpha or paired-chain data. A later analysis found that HLA-associated TCR beta chains were more clonally expanded and had lower generation probabilities than equally common non-associated chains. At a false discovery rate of 0.05, a later analysis linked under 20,000 TCR beta sequences to specific HLA alleles. In a later genetic analysis, fewer N-insertions in productive TCRs were reported among donors in an Asian-associated ancestry cluster than the roughly 640-donor mean. CMV serostatus was the only immune exposure information available for the cohort. A later genetic analysis associated a missense DCLRE1C variant with V-gene and J-gene trimming of TCR beta chains, and an independent cohort replicated the association. In vitro tests confirmed that a few of the cytomegalovirus-associated TCR beta chains recognize cytomegalovirus antigens. In an earlier analysis of over 550 of the donors, most TCR beta V segments were observed in productive rearrangements about 90% or about 30% of the time, broadly matching IMGT annotations. Because HLA typing was missing for some donors at each locus, association tests included only the typed subset. According to the authors, the approach could potentially be generalized to other disease states and immunological phenotypes. A later analysis found that most CMV-associated TCR beta chains appeared HLA-restricted, with HLA associations seemingly driven largely by CMV exposure. In both the original and validation cohorts, the classifier was reported to diagnose cytomegalovirus status with high specificity and sensitivity. A total of 150 to 200 TCR beta chains were listed by the study as associated with cytomegalovirus. Presence/absence analyses assumed roughly uniform sequencing depth across donors, an assumption that may not hold. A later analysis found that TCR association rates varied across HLA loci, with DRB1 alleles showing the most associated TCRs and HLA-C alleles the fewest. Linkage disequilibrium might explain the correlated functional status among segregating V segments, but an unknown experimental factor could not be ruled out. In a later analysis, several top co-occurrence clusters were reported to appear linked to parvovirus B19, influenza, CMV and Epstein-Barr virus. When HLA alleles, especially DR and DQ, strongly co-occurred, TCR associations were difficult to assign to individual alleles. A further reported finding was that TCR beta sequences accurately predicted the HLA-A and HLA-B alleles for most subjects in the first cohort. About 17 rarely observed V segments, including chromosome 9 orphons, were excluded from the earlier analysis of just under 600 of the donors because counts were too low.

Sequences SNHLY (CDR1) and FYNNEI (CDR2) are obtained from the germline V gene. There are 14 amino acids in the CDR3, from cysteine to phenylalanine inclusive. Just the 42-base CDR3 DNA is kept, in frame starting at base 1. Relative to germline, V is missing 5 bases and J is missing 7 bases, with 6 bases of the junction outside any gene match. Libraries were prepared through the immunoSEQ multiplex PCR assay. For the multiplex PCR, a mixture combining 60 forward primers for TCR Vbeta segments and 13 reverse primers for TCR Jbeta segments was used. The CDR3 region of rearranged TCR beta genes was amplified from genomic DNA with a multiplex PCR assay. The Illumina HiSeq System was used to sequence the amplified TCR beta libraries as 87-base-pair reads. The original pipeline was this. A later analysis counted tens of millions of unique TCR beta chains across the 670 or so repertoires, and some 11 million of these chains were shared by at least two donors. A nearest-neighbor algorithm error-corrected the raw reads and collapsed the reads into unique sequences, merging closely related sequences to remove PCR and sequencing errors. To assign V, D and J gene segments, CDR3 sequences were aligned to IMGT reference sequences. Each retained sequence needed at least a six-nucleotide match to both a V gene segment and a J gene segment. Rearrangements were called productive when the CDR3 lacked stop codons and stayed in frame with V and J; all others were non-productive. Following IMGT convention, CDR3 was defined as the stretch from the second conserved V-encoded cysteine up to the conserved J-encoded phenylalanine. Sequences without an unambiguous match to a single V gene segment were excluded from the earlier analysis of a few hundred of the donors. An earlier analysis of approximately 590 of the donors called V segments functional above 56.7% productive rearrangements and segregating when the between-donor standard deviation exceeded 5%. A statistical classification framework was built for diagnosing cytomegalovirus status from the catalog of TCR beta chain sequences. In a later analysis, TCR nucleotide sequences were compared against IMGT/GENE-DB human TR gene sequences so that V and J genes could be assigned. In a later analysis, CDR3 sequences and most-parsimonious VDJ recombination scenarios were assigned using the TCRdist pipeline. A later analysis defined each TCR beta chain by its CDR3 amino acid sequence plus V-gene family, and excluded reads lacking a unique V-gene family. In a later analysis, some 600 highly shared, low-generation-probability nucleotide sequences were removed to address suspected cross-contamination and a sequencing artifact. In a later analysis, a clonal expansion index was calculated for each public chain from normalized within-repertoire ranks of inferred template counts. In a later analysis, generation probabilities were computed using a VDJ recombination model fitted to out-of-frame rearrangements, and the results were checked against IGoR. Hypergeometric tests were used in a later analysis to score TCR-TCR, TCR-HLA and TCR-CMV co-occurrence, with a repertoire-size bias correction applied to the TCR pairs. In a later analysis, false discovery rates were estimated by permuting HLA or CMV assignments 20 times. A later analysis grouped co-occurring TCRs with DBSCAN, adding TCRdist sequence similarity when clustering within HLA-allele-positive subsets. Co-occurrence clustering excluded repertoires with fewer than 30,000 or more than 120,000 public chains, plus five with anomalous nucleotide sharing. As stored in TCRdb, this immuneACCESS dataset retains in-frame rearrangements with V and J assigned. A fraction of the clones does not appear; measured against another copy, unresolved V genes explain less than half of the discrepancy, and the remainder lacks a known reason. Clonal size and the V and J genes are those of that table, whereas D and trimming came from the DNA. Here the sample has nearly 95,000 clones; less than 8% occur a single time. 2.3% of the sample is held by the ten biggest clonotypes.

The cohort was made up of 666 healthy bone marrow donors. At the time of sampling, every cohort member was nominally healthy, though immune exposures that went unrecorded were likely present. The donor was CMV seronegative and was included in the group of 352 seronegative cohort members. Every donor gave a peripheral blood sample, and the peripheral blood mononuclear cells from that sample were used for TCR beta sequencing. The Qiagen DNeasy Blood Extraction Kit was used to extract genomic DNA from the blood cell samples. The receptor was derived from a man aged 50 to 60 in good health and CMV-seronegative. Sequenced: PBMCs. The V gene is TRBV2 and the J gene is TRBJ2-1, with 9 central nucleotides matching TRBD2. The nucleotide sequence is TGTGCCAGCAGTTCGAGCGGGAGGACGAATGAGCAGTTCTTC. Its translation is CASSSSGRTNEQFF.